The T cell receptor (beta chain) described here comes from a study of T cell therapy after organ transplantation. To note about this clone: As yet, its antigen is unknown.

The protocol was immunoSEQ multiplex PCR, while the TCRdb copy is restricted to in-frame clones and leaves out a portion. The data show some 48,000 clones, 85% to 95% seen once. The CDR3 is made up of 16 amino acids. CDR1 is MGHRA and CDR2 is YSYEKL in the germline V gene. V was cut by 2 bases and J by 0 bases, with 12 bases left in between. The source was CD8+ T cells from blood, collected before autologous CMV-specific T cell therapy. V usage is TRBV4-1 and J usage is TRBJ2-3; tentatively, D is TRBD1 (6 bases). The sequence derives from a human patient who had received a solid organ transplant and had CMV disease. This CDR3 is CASSQPLGASTDTQYF. CDR3 DNA: TGCGCCAGCAGCCAACCCCTGGGGGCTAGCACAGATACGCAGTATTTT.